One sample yielded the 27 T cell receptor beta chains listed below, sequenced in a study of blood T cell repertoires in COVID-19. Generated by immunoSEQ multiplex PCR, the TCRdb table keeps only in-frame clones and is missing some. The data hold approximately 190,000 clones, with about 85% observed a single time. The sequenced sample consisted of PBMCs or T cells enriched from blood (not recorded which). These receptor sequences come from a woman in her thirties or forties in a cohort exposed to, infected with or recovered from COVID-19 (not recorded which).

The V gene is TRBV5-4, the J gene TRBJ1-3; possibly TRBD1 for D (5 bases). The CDR3 is 13 residues long. From germline, CDR1 is SGHNT and CDR2 YYREEE (reference sequence). V gave up 3 bases and J gave up 8 bases, with 12 bases separating them. The DNA for the CDR3 is TGTGCCAGCAGCTCCTCCGGGGGAGACACCATATATTTT. Its translation: CASSSSGGDTIYF.

The chain has TRBV29-1 and TRBJ1-4, with a weak D call TRBD1 (5 bases). The V gene's germline CDR1 is SQVTM and CDR2 ANQGSEA. The CDR3 contains 12 residues. V lost 4 bases and J 7 bases, leaving 10 bases between the germline ends. CDR3 bases: TGCAGCGTTGCACAGGCCCCTGAAAAACTGTTTTTT. Residues: CSVAQAPEKLFF.

This sequence joins TRBV7-2 and TRBJ2-3; 8 bases align to TRBD2. V lost 5 bases and J lost 4; bases outside the gene matches: 8. Per germline, CDR1 SGHTA and CDR2 FQGNSA. The CDR3 spans 15 residues. The CDR3 loop is CASSQLAVFPDTQYF. As DNA, the CDR3 is TGTGCCAGCAGCCAACTAGCGGTTTTCCCAGATACGCAGTATTTT. The full variable domain, rest sourced from reference TRBV7-2 and TRBJ2-3, is GAGVSQSPSNKVTEKGKDVELRCDPISGHTALYWYRQSLGQGLEFLIYFQGNSAPDKSGLPSDRFSAERTGGSVSTLTIQRTQQEDSAVYLCASSQLAVFPDTQYFGPGTRLTVL.

This clone has just a few counts. The chain links TRBV7-2 to TRBJ2-7; D call uncertain. The germline V gene has CDR1 SGHTA and CDR2 FQGNSA. The length of the CDR3 is 13 residues. V shed 0 bases and J shed 5 bases, with 8 bases lying between them. CDR3: CASSLAVENEQYF. The CDR3 nucleotides read TGTGCCAGCAGCTTAGCGGTGGAGAACGAGCAGTACTTC.

The chain uses TRBV9 and TRBJ1-4; possible D gene TRBD1, 5 bases. V was shortened by 3 bases and J by 5 bases, with 11 bases between the two germline ends. From germline, CDR1 is SGDLS and CDR2 YYNGEE. This CDR3 is 14 amino acids long. CDR3 nucleotide sequence: TGTGCCAGCAGCGCGACAGTGATGAATGAAAAACTGTTTTTT. Residues: CASSATVMNEKLFF. The full variable domain, rest sourced from reference TRBV9 and TRBJ1-4, is DSGVTQTPKHLITATGQRVTLRCSPRSGDLSVYWYQQSLDQGLQFLIQYYNGEERAKGNILERFSAQQFPDLHSELNLSSLELGDSALYFCASSATVMNEKLFFGSGTQLSVL.

The chain uses TRBV2 and TRBJ2-2; TRBD1 aligns across 8 bases. CDR1 SNHLY and CDR2 FYNNEI come from the germline V gene. The ends lost 6 bases at V and 7 bases at J; junction bases unmatched: 7. CDR3 size: 14 residues. CDR3 protein: CASRARTGIGELFF. The CDR3 bases are TGTGCCAGCAGAGCACGGACAGGGATCGGGGAGCTGTTTTTT.

J is TRBJ2-3 and V is TRBV6-5, with TRBD1 identical over 8 bases. The V gene's germline CDR1 is MNHEY and CDR2 SVGAGI. V trimming: 11 bases; J trimming: 3 bases; junction bases outside the gene matches: 7. The CDR3 covers 13 residues. CDR3 in amino acids: CAAQGDETDTQYF. Written as DNA, the CDR3 is TGTGCCGCACAGGGGGATGAAACAGATACGCAGTATTTT.

The rearrangement links TRBV28 to TRBJ2-3, with D possibly TRBD2 on 6 matching bases. The CDR3 has 15 residues. CDR1 and CDR2 (germline): MDHEN, SYDVKM. Trimming cost V 6 bases and J 2 bases, with 15 bases left between them. The DNA for the CDR3 is TGTGCCAGCAGCCCGATCGGACTACTCACAGATACGCAGTATTTT. Amino acids: CASSPIGLLTDTQYF.

The chain carries TRBV6-5 and TRBJ2-7; 10 bases fit TRBD1. This CDR3 spans 14 amino acids. V trimming: 4 bases; J trimming: 4 bases; junction bases outside the gene matches: 4. Germline V CDR1 and CDR2: MNHEY, SVGAGI. This CDR3 is CASSFDRGLYEQYF. The CDR3 DNA reads TGTGCCAGCAGTTTCGACAGGGGGCTGTACGAGCAGTACTTC.

The chain employs TRBV5-6 and TRBJ2-3; possibly TRBD1 for D (6 bases). V gave up 1 base and J gave up 4 bases, with 7 bases separating them. In germline, CDR1 is SGHDT, CDR2 YYEEEE. This CDR3 comprises 13 residues. The CDR3 reads CASSLSGADTQYF. Here the CDR3 DNA reads TGTGCCAGCAGCTTGTCAGGGGCAGATACGCAGTATTTT.

This sequence joins TRBV4-3 and TRBJ2-1, with 8 positions matching TRBD1. This CDR3 has 16 amino acids. V was pared by 5 bases and J by 4 bases, with 10 bases of the junction left unmatched. Per the germline V gene, CDR1 is LGHNA and CDR2 is YSLEER. The CDR3: CASSKARDRSYNEQFF. DNA for the CDR3: TGCGCCAGCAGCAAAGCGCGGGACAGGAGTTACAATGAGCAGTTCTTC.

This clone was observed a handful of times. The V and J genes are TRBV7-2 and TRBJ2-7; perhaps TRBD2 as D (5 bases). The germline V and J ends were trimmed by 1 base and 2 bases, with 12 bases remaining between them. The CDR3 has 15 amino acids. Germline V gene sequence: CDR1 SGHTA, CDR2 FQGNSA. The CDR3 loop is CASSLVSGPAYEQYF. The CDR3 bases are TGTGCCAGCAGCTTAGTAAGCGGCCCAGCCTACGAGCAGTACTTC.

The chain joins TRBV5-4 to TRBJ1-5, with D uncertain. The CDR3 is made up of 12 amino acids. V was trimmed by 1 base and J by 4 bases, leaving 3 bases between them. Germline-derived CDR1 and CDR2 are SGHNT and YYREEE (reference sequence). Here the CDR3 DNA reads TGTGCCAGCAGCTTGCGTAATCAGCCCCAGCATTTT. Its protein product is CASSLRNQPQHF.

V and J are TRBV7-9 and TRBJ1-1; D not resolved. The CDR3 loop spans 12 amino acids. Germline lookup yields CDR1 SEHNR and CDR2 FQNEAQ (reference sequence). V lost 8 bases, J lost 1 base, and 8 bases lay in between. The CDR3 region is CASRPGNTEAFF. The CDR3, as DNA: TGTGCCAGCCGTCCAGGGAACACTGAAGCTTTCTTT.

The chain couples TRBV2 to TRBJ2-5, with 15 nucleotides matching TRBD2. The CDR3 consists of 16 residues. V lost 4 bases and J lost 3; bases outside the gene matches: 3. The germline V gene encodes CDR1 SNHLY and CDR2 FYNNEI. The CDR3 loop is CASSVWTSGREETQYF. CDR3 nucleotides: TGTGCCAGCAGTGTGTGGACTAGCGGGAGGGAAGAGACCCAGTACTTC. Combining the CDR3 with reference TRBV2 and TRBJ2-5 gives the whole variable domain EPEVTQTPSHQVTQMGQEVILRCVPISNHLYFYWYRQILGQKVEFLVSFYNNEISEKSEIFDDQFSVERPDGSNFTLKIRSTKLEDSAMYFCASSVWTSGREETQYFGPGTRLLVL.

CDR3 in DNA: TGTGCCAGCTCACGGTTGGACAGCGAAACAGATACGCAGTATTTT. As protein: CASSRLDSETDTQYF. The gene calls are TRBV18 and TRBJ2-3; D is possibly TRBD1 (6 bases). V shed 4 bases and J shed 3 bases, with 14 bases lying between them. Germline lookup yields CDR1 KGHSH and CDR2 LQKENI. This CDR3 has 15 amino acids.

This chain links TRBV13 with TRBJ1-5; tentative D call: TRBD1 (6 bases). In germline, CDR1 is PRHDT, CDR2 FYEKMQ (reference sequence). This CDR3 is built from 14 residues. Trimming stripped 0 bases from V and 7 bases from J, with 10 bases between. The CDR3 coding sequence is TGTGCCAGCAGCTTAGGACAGGGAAGCCAGCCCCAGCATTTT. Translated, it gives CASSLGQGSQPQHF.

V usage is TRBV18 and J usage is TRBJ2-2, with TRBD1 matching 7 bases. Germline lookup yields CDR1 KGHSH and CDR2 LQKENI. J was trimmed by 5 bases and V by 2 bases; bases with no gene match: 11. The CDR3 has 17 amino acids. CDR3 bases: TGTGCCAGCTCACCATTCACAGGGGAATTGAGTACCGGGGAGCTGTTTTTT. Translating it yields CASSPFTGELSTGELFF.

The genes are TRBV18 and TRBJ1-1, with unresolved D. The CDR3 runs 16 residues. V gave up 1 base and J gave up 3 bases, with 15 bases separating them. CDR1 is KGHSH and CDR2 is LQKENI in the germline V gene. The CDR3 DNA sequence: TGTGCCAGCTCACCACGGGGAGATTTCGGGTACACTGAAGCTTTCTTT. Its translation: CASSPRGDFGYTEAFF.

V and J are TRBV4-1 and TRBJ1-1; the D is unclear. Germline V gene lookup returns CDR1 MGHRA and CDR2 YSYEKL. The CDR3 extends over 13 amino acids. V lost 0 bases, J lost 8 bases, and 10 bases lay in between. For the CDR3, the DNA is TGCGCCAGCAGCCAAGAACCGGGGATCGAAGCTTTCTTT. Translation gives CASSQEPGIEAFF.

This chain links TRBV4-1 with TRBJ1-1, with D hard to call. The V and J ends lost 4 bases and 1 base respectively, with 13 bases between them. The CDR3 covers 15 residues. The germline CDR1 and CDR2 sequences are MGHRA and YSYEKL. CDR3 bases: TGCGCCAGCAGCCTTCTCGGCGGCAAGAACACTGAAGCTTTCTTT. Amino acid sequence: CASSLLGGKNTEAFF.

This chain connects TRBV10-3 to TRBJ1-1; 7 positions match TRBD1. The junction had 9 bases not matched to a gene; V was cut back by 4 bases and J by 4 bases. The CDR3 runs to 15 residues. CDR1 is ENHRY, CDR2 SYGVKD, per germline. CDR3 in DNA: TGTGCCATCAGTGCCAACTACAGGGGCCGCACTGAAGCTTTCTTT. Translation: CAISANYRGRTEAFF.

This clone showed up just once. The V call is TRBV7-9, the J call TRBJ2-3; 13 bases align to TRBD2. This CDR3 contains 17 residues. V trimming: 2 bases; J trimming: 5 bases; junction bases outside the gene matches: 7. CDR1 SEHNR and CDR2 FQNEAQ come from the germline V gene (reference sequence). The CDR3 bases are TGTGCCAGCAGCTTAACGGGACTAGCGGGGAGGGGAGATACGCAGTATTTT. Amino acid sequence: CASSLTGLAGRGDTQYF.

V is TRBV7-8 and J is TRBJ1-1; D remains ambiguous. V dropped 2 bases and J dropped 1 base, with 8 bases sitting between them. The V gene's germline CDR1 is SGHVS and CDR2 FQNEAQ. This CDR3 contains 14 residues. CDR3 nucleotides: TGTGCCAGCAGCTTACTTAACACGAACACTGAAGCTTTCTTT. As protein: CASSLLNTNTEAFF.

CDR3 protein: CASSLLNLGSEKLFF. CDR3 coding DNA: TGTGCCAGCAGCTTACTCAACCTGGGGAGTGAAAAACTGTTTTTT. The chain recombines TRBV7-9 with TRBJ1-4, with D unclear. Germline lookup yields CDR1 SEHNR and CDR2 FQNEAQ (reference sequence). With 2 bases removed from V and 7 bases from J, the gap between germline ends came to 14 bases. The CDR3 spans 15 residues. Based on the CDR3 plus reference TRBV7-9 and TRBJ1-4, the full variable domain is DTGVSQNPRHKITKRGQNVTFRCDPISEHNRLYWYRQTLGQGPEFLTYFQNEAQLEKSRLLSDRFSAERPKGSFSTLEIQRTEQGDSAMYLCASSLLNLGSEKLFFGSGTQLSVL.

The table lists this clone with a count of one. The J gene is TRBJ1-1, the V gene TRBV10-3; D perhaps matches TRBD1 (5 bases). The CDR3 extends over 12 amino acids. From germline, CDR1 is ENHRY and CDR2 SYGVKD. V lost 10 bases to trimming and J lost 4 bases, with 13 bases between them. CDR3 DNA: TGTGCCACCATGGAGGGGCGCACTGAAGCTTTCTTT. Its translation: CATMEGRTEAFF.

V gene TRBV5-1 combines with J gene TRBJ2-5; 12 nucleotides match TRBD2. The CDR3 runs 15 residues. Germline trimming cut 1 base from V and 2 bases from J; bases unmatched to any gene: 0. Germline-derived CDR1 and CDR2 are SGHRS and YFSETQ. The CDR3 coding sequence is TGCGCCAGCAGCTTGACTAGCGGGGGGCAAGAGACCCAGTACTTC. This encodes CASSLTSGGQETQYF.